Detailed here is one T cell receptor beta chain. The germline CDR1 and CDR2 sequences are SGHRS and YFSETQ. Unmatched junction bases numbered 3, after V lost 0 bases and J lost 4 bases. This CDR3 is 16 amino acids long. The sample is drawn from a study of technical replicates of blood from a handful of donors. Generated by immunoSEQ multiplex PCR, the TCRdb table keeps only in-frame clones and is missing some. The profile shows about 81,000 clones, 95% to 97% of them singletons. V is TRBV5-1 and J is TRBJ2-2; 10 bases align to TRBD2. Sequencing was performed on T cells isolated from PBMCs. The receptor comes from a human donor in good health. CDR3 amino acids: CASSLEASGGTGELFF. In DNA form, the CDR3 reads TGCGCCAGCAGCTTGGAGGCTAGCGGGGGCACCGGGGAGCTGTTTTTT.